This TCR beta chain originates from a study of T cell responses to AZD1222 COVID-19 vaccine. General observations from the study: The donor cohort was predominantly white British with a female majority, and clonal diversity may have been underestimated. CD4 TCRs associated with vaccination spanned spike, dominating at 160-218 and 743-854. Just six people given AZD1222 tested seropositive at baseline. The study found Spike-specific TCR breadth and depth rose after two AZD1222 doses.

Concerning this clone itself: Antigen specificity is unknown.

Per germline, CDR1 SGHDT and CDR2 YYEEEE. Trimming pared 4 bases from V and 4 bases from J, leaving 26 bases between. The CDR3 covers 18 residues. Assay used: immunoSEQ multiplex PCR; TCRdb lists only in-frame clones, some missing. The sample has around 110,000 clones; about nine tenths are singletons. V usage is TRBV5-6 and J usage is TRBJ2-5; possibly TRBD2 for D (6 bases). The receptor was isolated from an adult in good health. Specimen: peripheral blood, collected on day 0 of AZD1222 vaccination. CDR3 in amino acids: CASSAEYGGEPGGETQYF. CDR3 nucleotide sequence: TGTGCCAGCAGCGCCGAATATGGGGGAGAGCCCGGGGGAGAGACCCAGTACTTC.